This T cell receptor beta chain originates from a study of OX40 agonist ivuxolimab in advanced cancers. Germline loops: CDR1 SGHAT, CDR2 FQDESV (reference sequence). Trimming removed 4 bases from V and 7 bases from J, with 20 bases in between. The CDR3 extends over 15 amino acids. Produced via immunoSEQ multiplex PCR; TCRdb's table is partial and in-frame only. Of 43,000 or so clones listed, more than 80% are singletons. This chain uses TRBV11-1 with TRBJ2-7, with D maybe TRBD1 (6 bases). The source of this sequence is an adult with an advanced solid tumor such as melanoma, head and neck, liver or kidney cancer. Sample: CD4+ or CD8+ T cells sorted from blood, taken in a trial of the OX40 agonist ivuxolimab. The CDR3 sequence is CASSSSNGDMEEQYF. The DNA of the CDR3 is TGTGCCAGCAGCTCTAGCAATGGGGACATGGAGGAGCAGTACTTC.